This TCR beta chain appears in the sequencing data of a study of blood T cell repertoires in COVID-19. Study information: Collection of acute and convalescent COVID-19 samples took place in the United States, Italy and Spain. From T cells, B-cell-depleted T cells, or PBMCs came the material, which was cDNA or gDNA.

Authors' analysis steps: Estimation of nucleated cell counts relied on the amplification of reference gene primers. The method was immunoSEQ multiplex PCR; TCRdb's version includes in-frame clones alone and lacks a portion of them. V, J and clone size are those of that table, while D and trimming were read from the DNA. This table has about 200,000 clones, approximately 88% appearing once. This clone was seen more than once but under ten times. This CDR3 comprises 15 residues. The germline CDR1 and CDR2 sequences are MNHNS and SASEGT. With V trimmed by 1 base and J by 8 bases, 5 bases remained unmatched.

This chain links TRBV6-1 with TRBJ2-1; 10 bases agree with TRBD2. The sequence was collected from a man aged 35 to 55 with acute or convalescent COVID-19. Sequencing was performed on peripheral blood. In DNA form, the CDR3 reads TGTGCCAGCAGTGAAGAAGCGGGAGGGCCCCATGAGCAGTTCTTC. Translation gives CASSEEAGGPHEQFF.